This T cell receptor (beta chain) was captured in a study of identical twins. The CDR3 sequence is 15 residues long. The V gene's germline CDR1 is SGDLS and CDR2 YYNGEE. J lost 6 bases, V lost 0 bases, and 4 bases had no gene match. TCRdb reprocessed the 5' RACE reads via MiXCR and lists one record per CDR3 protein. The sample lists 450,000 to 650,000 distinct CDR3 sequences, nearly 10% occurring once. These data also featured in a second study, about yellow fever vaccine responses in identical twins.

Sequenced sample: PBMCs. V and J are TRBV9 and TRBJ2-2; 8 bases match TRBD2. The TCR sequence derives from a woman aged 18-29 years in good health. CDR3 nucleotide sequence: TGTGCCAGCAGCGTAGTTGTTAGCGGGGCCGGGGAGCTGTTTTTT. It encodes CASSVVVSGAGELFF.